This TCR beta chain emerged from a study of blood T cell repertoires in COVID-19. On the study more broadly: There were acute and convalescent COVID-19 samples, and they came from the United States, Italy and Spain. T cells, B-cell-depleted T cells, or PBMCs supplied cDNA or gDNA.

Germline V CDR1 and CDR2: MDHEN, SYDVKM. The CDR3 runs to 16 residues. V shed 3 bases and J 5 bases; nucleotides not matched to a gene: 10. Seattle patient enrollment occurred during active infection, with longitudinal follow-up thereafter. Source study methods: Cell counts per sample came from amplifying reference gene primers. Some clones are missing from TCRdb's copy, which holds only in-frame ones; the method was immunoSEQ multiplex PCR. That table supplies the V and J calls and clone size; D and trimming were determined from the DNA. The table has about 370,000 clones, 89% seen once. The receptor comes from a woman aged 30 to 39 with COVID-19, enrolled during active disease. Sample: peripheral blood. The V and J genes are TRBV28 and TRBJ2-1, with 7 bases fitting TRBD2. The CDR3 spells CASSFRLAGVNNEQFF. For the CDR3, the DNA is TGTGCCAGCAGTTTTAGGTTAGCGGGTGTTAACAATGAGCAGTTCTTC. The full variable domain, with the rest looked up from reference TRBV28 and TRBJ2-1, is DVKVTQSSRYLVKRTGEKVFLECVQDMDHENMFWYRQDPGLGLRLIYFSYDVKMKEKGDIPEGYSVSREKKERFSLILESASTNQTSMYLCASSFRLAGVNNEQFFGPGTRLTVL.